This TCR beta chain is drawn from a study of identical twins. Germline loops: CDR1 KGHDR, CDR2 SFDVKD. The length of the CDR3 is 15 residues. Trimming removed 3 bases from V and 4 bases from J; junction bases left unmatched: 5. With no exceptions, donors were healthy Caucasians. Each CDR3 protein gets one entry after TCRdb re-called the 5' RACE reads with MiXCR. The sample includes roughly 1,500,000 distinct CDR3 sequences, around 33% seen only once; the top ten take about 0.27%. This clonotype was recorded at least ten times. This receptor was identified in a newborn girl in good health. The sample was cord blood. V is TRBV24-1 and J is TRBJ2-5; TRBD1 matches at 9 bases. The CDR3, as DNA: TGTGCCACCAGTGATGGACAGGGGTCAAGAGAGACCCAGTACTTC. Encoded protein: CATSDGQGSRETQYF.